The source of this T cell receptor (beta chain) is a study of vaccination effects on CD4 cells after COVID-19. Across the study: ViraFEST used viral peptide pools to expand antigen-specific CD4+ T cells before sequencing.

Subsequent to about 10 days of culture, CD4+ T cells were isolated. Each culture had half its medium swapped for IL-2 medium on days 3 and 7. TCRdb's copy holds only in-frame clones and misses some; the assay was immunoSEQ multiplex PCR. The table shows some 30,000 clones, with 70% to 80% occurring only once. This CDR3 contains 15 residues. The germline V gene has CDR1 GTSNPN and CDR2 SVGIG (reference sequence). V was shortened by 4 bases and J by 4 bases, with 18 bases between the two germline ends. With regard to this clone: Its antigen is currently unknown.

Whole-study results and caveats: There were few convalescent patients in the study and no early post-infection timepoints.

Sequencing used CD4+ T cells from PBMCs cultured without peptide, obtained before COVID-19 vaccination. V gene TRBV30 combines with J gene TRBJ2-3; tentative D call: TRBD2 (6 bases). This TCR derives from a human donor who received a COVID-19 vaccine. The CDR3 sequence: CAWNSAGWGADTQYF. Here the CDR3 DNA reads TGTGCCTGGAATTCGGCAGGGTGGGGGGCAGATACGCAGTATTTT. The whole variable domain, filled in from reference TRBV30 and TRBJ2-3, reads SQTIHQWPATLVQPVGSPLSLECTVEGTSNPNLYWYRQAAGRGLQLLFYSVGIGQISSEVPQNLSASRPQDRQFILSSKKLLLSDSGFYLCAWNSAGWGADTQYFGPGTRLTVL.